A few counts support the clone carrying this TCR beta chain. The antigen remains undetermined. None of the glioblastoma patients had an isocitrate dehydrogenase mutation. The germline CDR1 and CDR2 sequences are MGHDK and SYGVNS. The CDR3 extends over 18 amino acids. J gave up 1 base and V 6 bases, and 15 bases lay outside the gene matches. The sample is drawn from a study of glioma-infiltrating T cells after dendritic cell vaccination. Turning to the study itself: Treatment, given 2003 to 2012, was autologous tumor lysate-pulsed dendritic cell vaccination. The study's findings and limits: Estimated pretreatment TIL content predicted outcome after dendritic cell vaccination.

Here immunoSEQ multiplex PCR was the method, and the copy in TCRdb shows in-frame clones only, minus some. This table holds 93,000 or so clones, approximately 80% found once. This rearrangement joins TRBV25-1 to TRBJ2-4; 7 bases agree with TRBD1. The receptor was derived from a human donor with glioblastoma. This material consisted of blood, taken before dendritic cell vaccination. In DNA form, the CDR3 reads TGTGCCAGCAGACCCACGGGACAGACAAACGGGGCCAAAAACATTCAGTACTTC. Its translation is CASRPTGQTNGAKNIQYF.